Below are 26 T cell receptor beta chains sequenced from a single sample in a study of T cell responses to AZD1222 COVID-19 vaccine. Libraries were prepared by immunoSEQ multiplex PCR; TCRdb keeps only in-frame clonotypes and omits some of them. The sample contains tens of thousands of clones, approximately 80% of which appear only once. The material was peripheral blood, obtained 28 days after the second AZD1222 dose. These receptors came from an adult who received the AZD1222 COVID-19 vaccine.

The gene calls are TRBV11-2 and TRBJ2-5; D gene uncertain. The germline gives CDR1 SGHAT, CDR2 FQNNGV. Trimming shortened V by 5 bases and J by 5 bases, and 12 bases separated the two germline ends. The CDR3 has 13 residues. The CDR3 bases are TGTGCCAGCAGCCCCGTAGGATACGAGACCCAGTACTTC. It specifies CASSPVGYETQYF.

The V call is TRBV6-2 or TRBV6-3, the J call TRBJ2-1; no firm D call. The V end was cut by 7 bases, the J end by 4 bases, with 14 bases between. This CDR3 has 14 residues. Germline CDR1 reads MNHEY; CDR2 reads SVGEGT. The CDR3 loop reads CASTPGGSYNEQFF. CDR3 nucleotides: TGTGCCAGCACCCCTGGCGGCTCATACAATGAGCAGTTCTTC.

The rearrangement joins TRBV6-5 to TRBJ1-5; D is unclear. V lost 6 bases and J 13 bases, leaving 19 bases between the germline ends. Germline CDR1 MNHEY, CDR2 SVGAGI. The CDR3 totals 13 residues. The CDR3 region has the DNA TGTGCCAGCAGACCTCAGGAAGGCGGCGCTCAGCATTTT. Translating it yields CASRPQEGGAQHF.

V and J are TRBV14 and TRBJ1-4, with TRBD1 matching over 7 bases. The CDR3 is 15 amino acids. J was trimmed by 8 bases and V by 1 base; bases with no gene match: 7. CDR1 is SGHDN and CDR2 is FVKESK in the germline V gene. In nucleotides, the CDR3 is TGTGCCAGCAGCCAAGTTCGAGGGGGCGGAGAAAAACTGTTTTTT. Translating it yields CASSQVRGGGEKLFF.

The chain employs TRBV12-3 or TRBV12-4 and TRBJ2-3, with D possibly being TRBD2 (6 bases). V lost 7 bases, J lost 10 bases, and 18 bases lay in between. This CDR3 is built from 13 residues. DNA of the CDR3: TGTGCCAGCAAAGGGACTTCCGCAGGTGCGCAGTATTTT. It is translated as CASKGTSAGAQYF.

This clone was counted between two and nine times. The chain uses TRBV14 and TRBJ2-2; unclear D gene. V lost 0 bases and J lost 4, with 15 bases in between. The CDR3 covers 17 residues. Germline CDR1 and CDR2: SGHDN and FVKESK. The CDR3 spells CASSQDGLDSGTGELFF. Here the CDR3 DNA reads TGTGCCAGCAGCCAAGATGGGCTAGATTCCGGCACCGGGGAGCTGTTTTTT.

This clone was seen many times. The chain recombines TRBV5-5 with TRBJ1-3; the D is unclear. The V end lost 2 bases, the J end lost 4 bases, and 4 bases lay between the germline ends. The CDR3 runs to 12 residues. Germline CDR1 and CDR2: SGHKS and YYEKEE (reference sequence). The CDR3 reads CASSFTGNTIYF. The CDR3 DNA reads TGTGCCAGCAGCTTTACCGGAAACACCATATATTTT. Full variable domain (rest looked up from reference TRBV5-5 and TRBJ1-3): DAGVTQSPTHLIKTRGQQVTLRCSPISGHKSVSWYQQVLGQGPQFIFQYYEKEERGRGNFPDRFSARQFPNYSSELNVNALLLGDSALYLCASSFTGNTIYFGEGSWLTVV.

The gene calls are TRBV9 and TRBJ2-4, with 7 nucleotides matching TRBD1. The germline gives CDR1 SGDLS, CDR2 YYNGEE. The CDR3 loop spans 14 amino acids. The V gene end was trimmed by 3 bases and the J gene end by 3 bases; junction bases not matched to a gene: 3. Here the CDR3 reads CASSGRDSKNIQYF. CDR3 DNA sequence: TGTGCCAGCAGCGGTAGGGACAGCAAAAACATTCAGTACTTC.

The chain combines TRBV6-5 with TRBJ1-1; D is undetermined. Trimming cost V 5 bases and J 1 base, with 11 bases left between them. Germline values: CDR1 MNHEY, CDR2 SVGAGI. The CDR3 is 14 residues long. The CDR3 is CASSNHQRNTEAFF. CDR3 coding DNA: TGTGCCAGCAGTAACCACCAGAGGAACACTGAAGCTTTCTTT.

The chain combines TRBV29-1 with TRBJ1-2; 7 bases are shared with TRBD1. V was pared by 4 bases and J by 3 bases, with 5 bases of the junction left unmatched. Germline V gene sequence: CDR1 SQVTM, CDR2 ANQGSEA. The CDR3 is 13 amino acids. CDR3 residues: CSVGLGTDYGYTF. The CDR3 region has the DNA TGCAGCGTTGGGCTGGGGACAGACTATGGCTACACCTTC.

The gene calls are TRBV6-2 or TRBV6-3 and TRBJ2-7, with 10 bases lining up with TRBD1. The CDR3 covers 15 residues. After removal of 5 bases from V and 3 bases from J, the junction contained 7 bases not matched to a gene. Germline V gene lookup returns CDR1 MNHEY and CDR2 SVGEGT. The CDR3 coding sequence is TGTGCCAGCAGTGTCCAGACAGGGGGCGGCTACGAGCAGTACTTC. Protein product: CASSVQTGGGYEQYF.

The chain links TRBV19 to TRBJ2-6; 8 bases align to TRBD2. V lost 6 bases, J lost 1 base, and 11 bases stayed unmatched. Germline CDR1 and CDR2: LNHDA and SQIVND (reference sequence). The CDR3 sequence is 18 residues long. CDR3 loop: CASSPREGRGSGANVLTF. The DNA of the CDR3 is TGTGCCAGTAGCCCTCGGGAGGGAAGGGGGTCTGGGGCCAACGTCCTGACTTTC.

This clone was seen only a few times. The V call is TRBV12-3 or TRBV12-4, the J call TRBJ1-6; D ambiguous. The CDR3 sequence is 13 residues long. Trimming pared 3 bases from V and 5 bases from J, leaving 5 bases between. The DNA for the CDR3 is TGTGCCAGCAGTTTTCGCAATAATTCACCCCTCCACTTT. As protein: CASSFRNNSPLHF.

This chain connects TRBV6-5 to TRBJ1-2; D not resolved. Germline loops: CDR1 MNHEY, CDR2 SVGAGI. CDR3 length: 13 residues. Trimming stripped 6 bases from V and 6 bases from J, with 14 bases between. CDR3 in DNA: TGTGCCAGCAGGTGGACGGAGAGGCATGGCTACACCTTC. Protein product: CASRWTERHGYTF.

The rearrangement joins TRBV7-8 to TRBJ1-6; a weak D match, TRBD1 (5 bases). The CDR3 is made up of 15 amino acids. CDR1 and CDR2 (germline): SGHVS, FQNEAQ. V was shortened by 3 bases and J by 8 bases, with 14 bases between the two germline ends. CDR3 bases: TGTGCCAGCAGCTTGGGACTCCGTAGGGATTCACCCCTCCACTTT. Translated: CASSLGLRRDSPLHF. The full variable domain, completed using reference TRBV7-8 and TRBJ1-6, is GAGVSQSPRYKVAKRGQDVALRCDPISGHVSLFWYQQALGQGPEFLTYFQNEAQLDKSGLPSDRFFAERPEGSVSTLKIQRTQQEDSAVYLCASSLGLRRDSPLHFGNGTRLTVT.

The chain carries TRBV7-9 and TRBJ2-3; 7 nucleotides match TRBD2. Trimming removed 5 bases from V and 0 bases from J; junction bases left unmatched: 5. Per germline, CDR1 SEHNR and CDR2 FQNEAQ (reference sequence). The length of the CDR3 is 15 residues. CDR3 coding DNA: TGTGCCAGCAGCACCGCGGGGGTTAGCACAGATACGCAGTATTTT. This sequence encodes CASSTAGVSTDTQYF.

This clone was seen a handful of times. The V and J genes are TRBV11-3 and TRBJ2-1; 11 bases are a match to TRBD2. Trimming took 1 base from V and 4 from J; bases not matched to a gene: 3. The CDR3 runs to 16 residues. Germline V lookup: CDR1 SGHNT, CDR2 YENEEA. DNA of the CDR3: TGTGCCAGCAGCTTAGCCGGGACTAGCGGATACAATGAGCAGTTCTTC. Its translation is CASSLAGTSGYNEQFF.

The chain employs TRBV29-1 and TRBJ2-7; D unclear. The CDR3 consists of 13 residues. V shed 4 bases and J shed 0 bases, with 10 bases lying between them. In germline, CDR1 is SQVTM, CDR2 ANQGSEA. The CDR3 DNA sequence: TGCAGCGTTGTATTGGCGAACTCCTACGAGCAGTACTTC. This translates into CSVVLANSYEQYF.

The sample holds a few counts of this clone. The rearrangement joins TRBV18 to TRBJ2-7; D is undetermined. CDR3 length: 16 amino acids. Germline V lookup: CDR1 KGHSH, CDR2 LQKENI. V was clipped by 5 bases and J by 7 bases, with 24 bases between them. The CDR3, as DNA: TGTGCCAGCTCATACGATTTGGGGTCCTCTTCGTTTGAGCAGTACTTC. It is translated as CASSYDLGSSSFEQYF.

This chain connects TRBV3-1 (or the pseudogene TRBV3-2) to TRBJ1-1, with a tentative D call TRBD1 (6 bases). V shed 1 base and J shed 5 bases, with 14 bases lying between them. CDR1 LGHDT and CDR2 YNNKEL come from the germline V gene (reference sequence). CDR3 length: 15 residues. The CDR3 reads CASSQVGALRTEAFF. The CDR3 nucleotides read TGTGCCAGCAGCCAAGTGGGGGCGTTGAGGACTGAAGCTTTCTTT.

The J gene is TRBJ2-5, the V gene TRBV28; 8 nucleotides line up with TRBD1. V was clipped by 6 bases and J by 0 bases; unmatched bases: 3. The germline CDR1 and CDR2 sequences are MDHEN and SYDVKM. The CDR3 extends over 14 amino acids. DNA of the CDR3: TGTGCCAGCAGCCCGACAGGGGACCAAGAGACCCAGTACTTC. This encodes CASSPTGDQETQYF.

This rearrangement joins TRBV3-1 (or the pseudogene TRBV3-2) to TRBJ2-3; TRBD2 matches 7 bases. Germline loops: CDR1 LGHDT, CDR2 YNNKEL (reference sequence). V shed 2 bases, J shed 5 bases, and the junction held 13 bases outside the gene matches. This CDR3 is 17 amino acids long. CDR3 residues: CASSQSLGTRGEDTQYF. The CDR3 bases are TGTGCCAGCAGCCAATCGCTGGGGACCCGGGGGGAAGATACGCAGTATTTT.

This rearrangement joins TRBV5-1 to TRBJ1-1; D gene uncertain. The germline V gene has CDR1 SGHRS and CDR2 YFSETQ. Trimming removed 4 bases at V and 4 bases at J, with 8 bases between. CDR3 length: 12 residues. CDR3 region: CASSPLGTEAFF. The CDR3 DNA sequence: TGCGCCAGCAGCCCTCTTGGCACTGAAGCTTTCTTT.

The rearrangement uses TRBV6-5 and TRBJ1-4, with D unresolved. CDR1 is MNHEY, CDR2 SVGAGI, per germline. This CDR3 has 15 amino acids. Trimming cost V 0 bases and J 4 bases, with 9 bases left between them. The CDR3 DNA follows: TGTGCCAGCAGTTACTCGAACAGTCATAATGAAAAACTGTTTTTT. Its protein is CASSYSNSHNEKLFF.

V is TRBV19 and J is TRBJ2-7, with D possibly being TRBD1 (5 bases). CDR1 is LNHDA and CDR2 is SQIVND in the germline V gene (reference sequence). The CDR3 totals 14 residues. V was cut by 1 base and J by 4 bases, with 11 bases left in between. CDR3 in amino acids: CASSIGQTSYEQYF. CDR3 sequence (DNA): TGTGCCAGTAGTATAGGACAGACCTCGTACGAGCAGTACTTC. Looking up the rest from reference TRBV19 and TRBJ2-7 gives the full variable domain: DGGITQSPKYLFRKEGQNVTLSCEQNLNHDAMYWYRQDPGQGLRLIYYSQIVNDFQKGDIAEGYSVSREKKESFPLTVTSAQKNPTAFYLCASSIGQTSYEQYFGPGTRLTVT.

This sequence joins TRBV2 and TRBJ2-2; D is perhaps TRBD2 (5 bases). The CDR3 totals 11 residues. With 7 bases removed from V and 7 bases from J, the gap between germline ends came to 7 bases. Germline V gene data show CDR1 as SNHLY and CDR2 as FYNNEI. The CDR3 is CASKTSGELFF. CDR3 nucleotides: TGTGCCAGCAAAACTAGCGGGGAGCTGTTTTTT.